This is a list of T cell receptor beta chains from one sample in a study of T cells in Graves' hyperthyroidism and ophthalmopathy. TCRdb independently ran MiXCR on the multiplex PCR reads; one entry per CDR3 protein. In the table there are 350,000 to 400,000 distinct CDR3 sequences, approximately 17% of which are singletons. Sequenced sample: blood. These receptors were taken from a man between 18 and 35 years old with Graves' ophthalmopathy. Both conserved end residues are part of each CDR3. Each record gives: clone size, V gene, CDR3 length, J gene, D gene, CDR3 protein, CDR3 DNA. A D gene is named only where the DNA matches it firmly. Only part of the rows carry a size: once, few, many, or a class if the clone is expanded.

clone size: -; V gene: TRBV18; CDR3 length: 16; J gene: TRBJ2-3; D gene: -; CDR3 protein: CASSPWQGDGTDTQYF; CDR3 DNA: TGTGCCAGCTCACCATGGCAGGGAGATGGCACAGATACGCAGTATTTT
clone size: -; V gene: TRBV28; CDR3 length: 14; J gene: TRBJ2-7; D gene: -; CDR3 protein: CASNLGRYSYEQYF; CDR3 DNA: TGTGCCAGCAACCTAGGGAGGTACTCCTACGAGCAGTACTTC
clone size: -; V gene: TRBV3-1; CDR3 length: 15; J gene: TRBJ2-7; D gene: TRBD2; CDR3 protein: CASSQGPVRGYEQYF; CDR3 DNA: TGTGCCAGCAGCCAAGGTCCCGTGCGGGGGTACGAGCAGTACTTC
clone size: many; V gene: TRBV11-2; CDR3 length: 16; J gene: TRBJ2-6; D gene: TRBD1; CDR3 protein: CASSSYTGVGANVLTF; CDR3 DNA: TGTGCCAGCAGCTCCTATACAGGGGTTGGGGCCAACGTCCTGACTTTC
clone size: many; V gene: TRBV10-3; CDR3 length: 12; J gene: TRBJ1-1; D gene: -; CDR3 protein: CAISVENTEAFF; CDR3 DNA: TGTGCCATCAGTGTAGAAAACACTGAAGCTTTCTTT
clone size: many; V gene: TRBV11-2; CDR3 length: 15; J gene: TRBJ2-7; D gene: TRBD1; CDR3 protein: CASSQVWDSPYEQYF; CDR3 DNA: TGTGCCAGCAGCCAAGTTTGGGACAGTCCCTACGAGCAGTACTTC
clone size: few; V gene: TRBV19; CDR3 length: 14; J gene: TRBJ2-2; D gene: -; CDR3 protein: CASTRTSNTGELFF; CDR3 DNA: TGTGCCAGCACCAGGACCTCGAACACCGGGGAGCTGTTTTTT
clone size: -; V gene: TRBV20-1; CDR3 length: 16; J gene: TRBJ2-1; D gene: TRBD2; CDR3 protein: CSARGGTSGTIHEQFF; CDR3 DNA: TGCAGTGCTAGAGGAGGAACTAGCGGGACAATACATGAGCAGTTCTTC
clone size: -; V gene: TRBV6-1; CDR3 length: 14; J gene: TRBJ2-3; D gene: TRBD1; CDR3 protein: CASRPGQVVDTQYF; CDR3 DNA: TGTGCCAGCCGTCCGGGACAGGTGGTAGATACGCAGTATTTT
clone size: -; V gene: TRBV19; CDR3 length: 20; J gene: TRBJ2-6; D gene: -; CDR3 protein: CASRPPVGGTYHSGANVLTF; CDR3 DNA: TGTGCCAGCCGGCCTCCTGTGGGCGGAACATATCACTCTGGGGCCAACGTCCTGACTTTC
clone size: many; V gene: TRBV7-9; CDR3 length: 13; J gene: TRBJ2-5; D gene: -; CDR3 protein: CASRVAGQETQYF; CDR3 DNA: TGTGCCAGCAGAGTAGCAGGCCAAGAGACCCAGTACTTC
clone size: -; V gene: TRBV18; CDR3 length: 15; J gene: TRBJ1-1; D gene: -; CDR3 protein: CASSPEGPINTEAFF; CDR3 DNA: TGTGCCAGCTCACCAGAGGGGCCGATTAACACTGAAGCTTTCTTT
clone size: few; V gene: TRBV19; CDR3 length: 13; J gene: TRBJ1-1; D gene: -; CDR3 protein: CASTLGVGTEAFF; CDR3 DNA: TGTGCCAGTACCCTAGGGGTGGGCACTGAAGCTTTCTTT
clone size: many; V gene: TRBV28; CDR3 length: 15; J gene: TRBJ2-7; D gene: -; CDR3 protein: CATPPPDRISYEQYF; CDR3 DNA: TGTGCCACCCCGCCCCCGGACAGAATTTCCTACGAGCAGTACTTC
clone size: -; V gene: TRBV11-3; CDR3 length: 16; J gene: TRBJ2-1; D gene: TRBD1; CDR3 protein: CASSPRRTGLDNEQFF; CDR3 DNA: TGTGCCAGCAGCCCCCGTAGGACAGGGCTGGACAATGAGCAGTTCTTC
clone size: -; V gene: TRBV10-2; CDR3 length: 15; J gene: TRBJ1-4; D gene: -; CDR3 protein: CASTPGGGADEKLFF; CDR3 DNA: TGCGCCAGCACCCCGGGAGGAGGGGCGGACGAAAAACTGTTTTTT
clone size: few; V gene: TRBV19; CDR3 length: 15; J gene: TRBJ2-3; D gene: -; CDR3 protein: CASTSIEGGKDTQYF; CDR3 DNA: TGTGCCAGTACCTCGATCGAGGGCGGTAAAGATACGCAGTATTTT
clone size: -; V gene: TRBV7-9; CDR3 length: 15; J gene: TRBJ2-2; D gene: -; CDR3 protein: CASSWRDKGTGELFF; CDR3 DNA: TGTGCCAGCAGCTGGCGTGATAAGGGAACCGGGGAGCTGTTTTTT
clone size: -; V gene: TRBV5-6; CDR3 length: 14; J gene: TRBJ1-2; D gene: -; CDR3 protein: CASSQKRGGSGYTF; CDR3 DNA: TGTGCCAGCAGCCAGAAAAGGGGTGGGAGTGGCTACACCTTC
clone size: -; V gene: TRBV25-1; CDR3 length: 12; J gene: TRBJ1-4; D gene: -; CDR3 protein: CASSWQDEKLFF; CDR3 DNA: TGTGCCAGCAGTTGGCAGGATGAAAAACTGTTTTTT
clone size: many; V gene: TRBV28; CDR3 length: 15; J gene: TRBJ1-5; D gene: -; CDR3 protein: CASSLVGDLEQPQHF; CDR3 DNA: TGTGCCAGCAGTTTAGTGGGAGACTTGGAACAGCCCCAGCATTTT
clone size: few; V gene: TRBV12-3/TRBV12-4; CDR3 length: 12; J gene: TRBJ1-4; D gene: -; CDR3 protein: CASSLGKEKLFF; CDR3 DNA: TGTGCCAGCAGTTTGGGAAAAGAAAAACTGTTTTTT
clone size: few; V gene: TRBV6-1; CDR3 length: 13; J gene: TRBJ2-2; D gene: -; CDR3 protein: CAAEDINTGELFF; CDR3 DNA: TGTGCCGCCGAGGACATAAACACCGGGGAGCTGTTTTTT
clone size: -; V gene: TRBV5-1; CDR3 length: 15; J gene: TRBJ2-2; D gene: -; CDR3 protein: CASSQTTVNTGELFF; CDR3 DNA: TGCGCCAGCAGCCAAACGACAGTGAACACCGGGGAGCTGTTTTTT
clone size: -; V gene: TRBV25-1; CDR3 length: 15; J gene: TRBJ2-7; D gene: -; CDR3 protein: CASSGRDGPTYEQYF; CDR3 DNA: TGTGCCAGCAGTGGGAGGGACGGCCCTACCTACGAGCAGTACTTC
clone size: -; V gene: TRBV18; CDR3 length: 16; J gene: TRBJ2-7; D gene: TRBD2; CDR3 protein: CASSIAGALPNYEQYF; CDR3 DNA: TGTGCCAGCTCAATAGCGGGGGCCCTACCGAACTACGAGCAGTACTTC
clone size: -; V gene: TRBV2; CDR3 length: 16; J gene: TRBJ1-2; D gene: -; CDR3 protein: CARDKSGGAKNYGYTF; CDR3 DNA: TGTGCCAGAGACAAGAGCGGGGGGGCCAAGAACTATGGCTACACCTTC